This is a list of T cell receptor beta chains from one sample in a study of shared clonotypes between healthy human individuals. Measured with immunoSEQ multiplex PCR; TCRdb has only the in-frame clones, and not every one. This repertoire shows roughly 2.1 million clones, just over 90% found once; its top ten account for 1.7%. Source material: naive CD8+ T cells from PBMCs. The receptors were gathered from a man aged 18 to 29 in good health. Some clones in this sample may be carry-over from other donors' samples. Each CDR3 is given with its conserved first and last residue. Each record gives: V gene, J gene, D gene, CDR3 protein, CDR3 DNA. D genes are given only for firm matches.

>TRBV6-5|TRBJ2-7|.
CASSAGRRGYEQYF
TGTGCCAGCAGTGCCGGACGGAGGGGCTACGAGCAGTACTTC
>TRBV28|TRBJ1-2|.
CATLTRGYYGYTF
TGTGCCACCCTTACAAGGGGCTACTATGGCTACACCTTC
>TRBV7-9|TRBJ2-2|TRBD2
CASRLAGGTGELFF
TGTGCCAGCCGGCTAGCGGGAGGAACCGGGGAGCTGTTTTTT
>TRBV4-3|TRBJ1-4|TRBD1
CASSQDVSGTGRQKLFF
TGCGCCAGCAGCCAAGACGTCTCCGGGACAGGGCGTCAAAAACTGTTTTTT
>TRBV5-1|TRBJ1-3|TRBD1
CASSWTGSGNTIYF
TGCGCCAGCAGCTGGACAGGATCTGGAAACACCATATATTTT
>TRBV7-8|TRBJ1-2|TRBD1
CASSLYAGTGGAGYTF
TGTGCCAGCAGCTTATACGCCGGGACAGGGGGCGCGGGCTACACCTTC
>TRBV19|TRBJ2-1|TRBD2
CASTPFGLAGNEQFF
TGTGCCAGTACGCCTTTTGGGCTAGCGGGGAATGAGCAGTTCTTC
>TRBV7-8|TRBJ1-1|.
CASSLSFRGWGTEAFF
TGTGCCAGCAGCTTATCATTCAGGGGCTGGGGCACTGAAGCTTTCTTT
>TRBV28|TRBJ2-7|.
CASSLSAYEQYF
TGTGCCAGCAGTTTAAGCGCCTACGAGCAGTACTTC
>TRBV6-5|TRBJ1-2|.
CASRRGNYGYTF
TGTGCCAGCAGGAGGGGTAACTATGGCTACACCTTC
>TRBV29-1|TRBJ2-1|TRBD1
CSVPGTGYEQFF
TGCAGCGTTCCCGGGACAGGGTATGAGCAGTTCTTC
>TRBV9|TRBJ2-1|TRBD1
CASSILTGTVYNEQFF
TGTGCCAGCAGCATACTAACCGGGACAGTATACAATGAGCAGTTCTTC
>TRBV27|TRBJ1-3|.
CASSLGSGNTIYF
TGTGCCAGCAGTTTGGGTTCTGGAAACACCATATATTTT
>TRBV9|TRBJ2-7|TRBD1
CASSGRQGLSEQYF
TGTGCCAGCAGCGGCCGACAGGGGTTAAGTGAGCAGTACTTC
>TRBV5-1|TRBJ1-1|.
CASSLAEGGGTSF
TGCGCCAGCAGCTTGGCAGAGGGGGGCGGTACCTCCTTT
>TRBV9|TRBJ1-2|.
CASSVGGRDPGYTF
TGTGCCAGCAGCGTAGGGGGCAGGGACCCTGGCTACACCTTC
>TRBV28|TRBJ2-7|TRBD1
CASISQGPFYEQYF
TGTGCCAGCATTTCACAGGGGCCGTTCTACGAGCAGTACTTC
>TRBV7-9|TRBJ2-1|TRBD1
CASSPTGFEQFF
TGTGCCAGCAGCCCGACAGGGTTCGAGCAGTTCTTC
>TRBV4-3|TRBJ2-1|.
CASSLSGEQFF
TGCGCCAGCAGCCTTAGCGGAGAGCAGTTCTTC
>TRBV6-1|TRBJ2-7|.
CASILQRVRGYEQYF
TGTGCCAGCATTCTTCAGCGGGTCAGGGGATACGAGCAGTACTTC